Listed below are T cell receptor beta chains from one sample, sequenced in a study of blood T cell repertoires in COVID-19. Generated by immunoSEQ multiplex PCR, the TCRdb table keeps only in-frame clones and is missing some. The sample consists of over 250,000 clones, over 75% of them appearing once. Material: peripheral blood. The receptor source for this set is a woman in her sixties or seventies with acute or convalescent COVID-19. Both conserved end residues are part of each CDR3. The D gene is left open where the match is weak. Size is stated for part of the rows, as once, few or many counts, or as a class when the clone is expanded.

cdr3_aa cdr3_nt clone_size j_call cdr3_length v_call d_call
CASSLEGAPNTEAFF TGCGCCAGCAGCTTGGAGGGGGCGCCGAACACTGAAGCTTTCTTT - TRBJ1-1 15 TRBV5-1 TRBD1
CASSFRGRATGELFF TGTGCCAGCAGCTTCAGGGGGCGGGCCACCGGGGAGCTGTTTTTT once TRBJ2-2 15 TRBV7-6 TRBD1
CASSDPDPGGWTEAFF TGTGCCAGCAGTGACCCGGACCCAGGGGGATGGACTGAAGCTTTCTTT - TRBJ1-1 16 TRBV6-1 TRBD1
CASSALPGMQETQYF TGCGCCAGCAGCGCCCTCCCCGGGATGCAAGAGACCCAGTACTTC - TRBJ2-5 15 TRBV5-1 -
CASSPGQGGWGYQPQHF TGTGCCAGCTCACCAGGGCAGGGAGGATGGGGGTATCAGCCCCAGCATTTT - TRBJ1-5 17 TRBV18 -
CASTRVAGAYEQYF TGTGCCAGTACCCGAGTAGCCGGCGCCTACGAGCAGTACTTC - TRBJ2-7 14 TRBV19 -
CAWSRDRGPNQPQHF TGTGCCTGGTCCCGGGACAGGGGGCCAAATCAGCCCCAGCATTTT once TRBJ1-5 15 TRBV30 TRBD1
CAIRVSAGLNTEAFF TGTGCCATCAGAGTCTCTGCTGGGCTGAACACTGAAGCTTTCTTT - TRBJ1-1 15 TRBV10-3 -
CASGTSGGVSFAQYF TGTGCCAGCGGGACTAGCGGGGGGGTCTCCTTTGCCCAGTACTTC - TRBJ2-5 15 TRBV2 TRBD2
CASSHDEEVGSYTF TGTGCCAGCTCTCATGACGAGGAGGTTGGCAGCTACACCTTC once TRBJ1-2 14 TRBV18 -
CASSQDGRAGTDF TGCGCCAGCAGCCAAGATGGGAGGGCAGGGACCGACTTC - TRBJ1-2 13 TRBV4-1 -
CASSDIRRGPNYGYTF TGTGCCAGCAGCGACATCCGACGGGGTCCAAACTATGGCTACACCTTC once TRBJ1-2 16 TRBV5-5 -
CASSAASYEQYF TGTGCCAGCAGTGCGGCTAGCTACGAGCAGTACTTC - TRBJ2-7 12 TRBV28 -
CASRREGGGNEQFF TGCGCCAGCAGGAGGGAAGGGGGGGGCAATGAGCAGTTCTTC once TRBJ2-1 14 TRBV4-1 -